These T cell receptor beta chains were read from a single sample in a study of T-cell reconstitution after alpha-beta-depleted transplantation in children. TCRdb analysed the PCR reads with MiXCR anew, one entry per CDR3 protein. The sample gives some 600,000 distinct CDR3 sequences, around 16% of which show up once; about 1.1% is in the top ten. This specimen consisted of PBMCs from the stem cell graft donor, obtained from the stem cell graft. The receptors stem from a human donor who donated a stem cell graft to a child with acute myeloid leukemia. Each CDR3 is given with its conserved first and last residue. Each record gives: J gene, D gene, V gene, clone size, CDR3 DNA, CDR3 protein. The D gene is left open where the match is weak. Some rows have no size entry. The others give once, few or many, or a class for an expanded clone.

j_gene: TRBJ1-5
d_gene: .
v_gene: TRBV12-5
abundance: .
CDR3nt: TGTGCTAGTGGTTTAGGTTCGGATCAGCCCCAGCATTTT
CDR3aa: CASGLGSDQPQHF

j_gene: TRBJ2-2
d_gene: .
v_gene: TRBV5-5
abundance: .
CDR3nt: TGTGCCAGCAGCTTGATACAGGGATGGACCGGGGAGCTGTTTTTT
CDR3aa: CASSLIQGWTGELFF

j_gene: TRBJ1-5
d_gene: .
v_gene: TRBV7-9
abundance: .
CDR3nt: TGTGCCAGCAGCTTAAACAGCCTTAATCAGCCCCAGCATTTT
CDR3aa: CASSLNSLNQPQHF

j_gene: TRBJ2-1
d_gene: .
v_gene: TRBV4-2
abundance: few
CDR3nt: TGTGCCAGCAGCCAAGAGGAGAATGAGCAGTTCTTC
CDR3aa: CASSQEENEQFF

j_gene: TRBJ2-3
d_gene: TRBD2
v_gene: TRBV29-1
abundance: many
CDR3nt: TGCAGCGTTGCTAGCGGGGGGCCGGATACGCAGTATTTT
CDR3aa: CSVASGGPDTQYF

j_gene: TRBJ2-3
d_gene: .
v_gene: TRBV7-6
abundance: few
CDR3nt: TGTGCCAGCAGCAACCTGGACTCTAGCAAGCAGTATTTT
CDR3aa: CASSNLDSSKQYF

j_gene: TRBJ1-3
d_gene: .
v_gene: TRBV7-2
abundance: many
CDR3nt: TGTGCCAGCAGCTTAGGGCCGTCTGGAAACACCATATATTTT
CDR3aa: CASSLGPSGNTIYF

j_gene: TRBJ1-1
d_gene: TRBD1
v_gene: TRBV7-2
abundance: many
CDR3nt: TGTGCCAGCATCGAACCGGGACAGGGATCCAGCACTGAAGCTTTCTTT
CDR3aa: CASIEPGQGSSTEAFF

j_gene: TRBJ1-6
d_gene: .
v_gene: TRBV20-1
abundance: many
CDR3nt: TGCAGTGCTATGGTCCCGGGGACCCGCTCCTATAATTCACCCCTCCACTTT
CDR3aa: CSAMVPGTRSYNSPLHF

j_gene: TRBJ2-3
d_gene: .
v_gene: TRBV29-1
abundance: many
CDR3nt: TGCAGCGTTGAGTGGGGGTCACCTAGCACAGATACGCAGTATTTT
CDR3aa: CSVEWGSPSTDTQYF

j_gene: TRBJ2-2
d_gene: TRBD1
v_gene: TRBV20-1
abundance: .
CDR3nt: TGCAGTGCCCCTTCGGACAGGGGAAAACCCGGGGAGCTGTTTTTT
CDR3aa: CSAPSDRGKPGELFF

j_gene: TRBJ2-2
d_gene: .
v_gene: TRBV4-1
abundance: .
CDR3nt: TGCGCCAGCAGTGGGGGGCCAGCGAACACCGGGGAGCTGTTTTTT
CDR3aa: CASSGGPANTGELFF

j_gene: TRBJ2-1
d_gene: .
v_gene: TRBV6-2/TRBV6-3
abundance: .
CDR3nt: TGTGCCAGCAGTTACGGGACTGTGGAGCAGTTCTTC
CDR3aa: CASSYGTVEQFF

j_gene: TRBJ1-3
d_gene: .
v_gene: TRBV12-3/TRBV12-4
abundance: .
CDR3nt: TGTGCCAGCAGTTTCCGGACAACTGGAAACACCATATATTTT
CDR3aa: CASSFRTTGNTIYF

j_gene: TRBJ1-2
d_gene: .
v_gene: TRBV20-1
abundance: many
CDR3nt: TGCAGTGCTAGAAGACCGGGACTACAGCTCTCGGACTATGGCTACACCTTC
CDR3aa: CSARRPGLQLSDYGYTF

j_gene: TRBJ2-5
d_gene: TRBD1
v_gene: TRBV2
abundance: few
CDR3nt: TGTGCCAGCAGTGTCGGTCAGGGACAGGGGGAAGAGACCCAGTACTTC
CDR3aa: CASSVGQGQGEETQYF

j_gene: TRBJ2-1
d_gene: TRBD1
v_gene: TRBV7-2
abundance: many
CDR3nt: TGTGCCAGCAGCCTGGGGACAGTCCGTCTCAATGAGCAGTTCTTC
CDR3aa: CASSLGTVRLNEQFF

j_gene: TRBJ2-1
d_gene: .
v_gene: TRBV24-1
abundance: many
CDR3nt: TGTGCCACCAGTGATGGAGCCCACAATGAGCAGTTCTTC
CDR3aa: CATSDGAHNEQFF

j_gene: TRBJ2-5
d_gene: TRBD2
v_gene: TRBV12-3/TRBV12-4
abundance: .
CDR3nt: TGTGCCAGCACCCGTAGCGGGGGGCAGGAGACCCAGTACTTC
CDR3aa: CASTRSGGQETQYF

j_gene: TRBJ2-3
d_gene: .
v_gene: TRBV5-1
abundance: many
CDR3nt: TGCGCCAGCAGCTGGACAGTCACAGATACGCAGTATTTT
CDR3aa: CASSWTVTDTQYF

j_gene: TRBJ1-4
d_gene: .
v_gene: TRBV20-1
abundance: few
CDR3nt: TGCAGTGCTAGACCGCACCGGACAGAAGCTAATGAAAAACTGTTTTTT
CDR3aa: CSARPHRTEANEKLFF

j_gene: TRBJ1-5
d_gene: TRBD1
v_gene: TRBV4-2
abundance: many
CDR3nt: TGTGCCAGCAGCCAAGAAGGGACAGTCAATCAGCCCCAGCATTTT
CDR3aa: CASSQEGTVNQPQHF

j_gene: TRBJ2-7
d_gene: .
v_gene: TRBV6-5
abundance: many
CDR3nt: TGTGCCAGCAGTTACGCGCCTGCGGCTGCCTACGAGCAGTACTTC
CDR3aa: CASSYAPAAAYEQYF

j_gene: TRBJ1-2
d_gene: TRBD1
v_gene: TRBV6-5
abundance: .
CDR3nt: TGTGCCAGCAGTTACCGGACAGGGGGGGCTAGGGACTATGGCTACACCTTC
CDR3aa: CASSYRTGGARDYGYTF

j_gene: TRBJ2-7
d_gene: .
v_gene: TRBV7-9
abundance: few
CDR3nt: TGTGCCAGCAGCTTAGCCAGTCACGAGCAGTACTTC
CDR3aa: CASSLASHEQYF

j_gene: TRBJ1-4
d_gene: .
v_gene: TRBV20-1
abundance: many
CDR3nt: TGCAGTGCTAGACCCATCACGGGGGCCAATGAAAAACTGTTTTTT
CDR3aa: CSARPITGANEKLFF

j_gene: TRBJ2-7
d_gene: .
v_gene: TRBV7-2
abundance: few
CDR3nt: TGTGCCAGCAGCTTAGGGCCGAGCCTAAGGGGCGAGCAGTACTTC
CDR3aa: CASSLGPSLRGEQYF

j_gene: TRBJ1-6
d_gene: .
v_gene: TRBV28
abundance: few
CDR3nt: TGTGCCAGCAGTACAACCACAGGGTTCTTTTCACCCCTCCACTTT
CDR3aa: CASSTTTGFFSPLHF

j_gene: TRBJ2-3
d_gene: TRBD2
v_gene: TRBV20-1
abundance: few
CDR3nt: TGCAGTGCTTCAAACCCGGGACTAGCGGGGGTTGGCGCAGATACGCAGTATTTT
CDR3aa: CSASNPGLAGVGADTQYF

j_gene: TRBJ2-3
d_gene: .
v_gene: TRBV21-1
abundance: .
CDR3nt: TGTGCCAGCAGCATTATGTGCCGTAGCGACCCCACAGATACGCAGTATTTT
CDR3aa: CASSIMCRSDPTDTQYF

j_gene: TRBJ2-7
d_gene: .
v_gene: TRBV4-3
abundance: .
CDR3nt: TGCGCCAGCAGCCATAACCTAAGGGGAACCTACGAGCAGTACTTC
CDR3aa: CASSHNLRGTYEQYF

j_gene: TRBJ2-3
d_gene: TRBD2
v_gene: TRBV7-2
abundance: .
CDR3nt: TGTGCCGGCAGCTTTAGCGGGGTCACAGATACGCAGTATTTT
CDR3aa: CAGSFSGVTDTQYF

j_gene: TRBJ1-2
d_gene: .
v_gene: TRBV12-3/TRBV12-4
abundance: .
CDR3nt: TGTGCCAGCAGCGGTCCGGCCGGGAACCTCTATGGCTACACCTTC
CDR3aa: CASSGPAGNLYGYTF

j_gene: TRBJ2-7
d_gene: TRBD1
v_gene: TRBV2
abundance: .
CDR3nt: TGTGCCAGCAGAGGTAACCGGGACAGTGGGATCTACGAGCAGTACTTC
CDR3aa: CASRGNRDSGIYEQYF

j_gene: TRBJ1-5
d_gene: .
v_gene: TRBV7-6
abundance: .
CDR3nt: TGTGCCAGCAGCTTTGAGGGGTACGGCAATCAGCCCCAGCATTTT
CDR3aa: CASSFEGYGNQPQHF

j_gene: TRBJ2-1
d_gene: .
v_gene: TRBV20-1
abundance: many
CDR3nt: TGCAGTGCCCAAGGGGGGGCGGCTCCCTTTACCCCTTACAATGAGCAGTTCTTC
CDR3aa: CSAQGGAAPFTPYNEQFF

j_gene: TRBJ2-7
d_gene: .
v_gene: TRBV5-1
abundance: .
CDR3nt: TGCGCCAGCAGCTCCTCCGGGACGGTGAACGAGCAGTACTTC
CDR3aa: CASSSSGTVNEQYF

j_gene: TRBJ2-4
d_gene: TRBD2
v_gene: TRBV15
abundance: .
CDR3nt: TGTGCCACCAGCAGAGCCGGACTAGCGGGGGGACCCAAAAACATTCAGTACTTC
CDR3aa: CATSRAGLAGGPKNIQYF

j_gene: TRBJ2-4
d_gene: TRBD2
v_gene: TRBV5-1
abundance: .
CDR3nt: TGCGCCAGCAGCTCTGGACTAGCGGGGGTAGGGGCCAAAAACATTCAGTACTTC
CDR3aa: CASSSGLAGVGAKNIQYF

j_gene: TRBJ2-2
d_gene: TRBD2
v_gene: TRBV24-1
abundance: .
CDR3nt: TGTGCCACCTCCATGGGAGGGACCGGCGGGGAGCTGTTTTTT
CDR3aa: CATSMGGTGGELFF

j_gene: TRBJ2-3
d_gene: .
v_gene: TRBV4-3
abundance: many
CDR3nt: TGCGCCAGCAGCCAACGGGGACTCCCCGGAAGCACAGATACGCAGTATTTT
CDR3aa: CASSQRGLPGSTDTQYF